Each of the 18 T cell receptor beta chains below was sequenced from the same sample in a study of cytomegalovirus exposure and HLA in healthy donors. PCR employed 60 Vbeta and 13 Jbeta primers. Clones were read by immunoSEQ multiplex PCR, and TCRdb kept only the in-frame ones, dropping some. The sample has some 140,000 clones, 73% seen once. What was sequenced was PBMCs. Source of these receptors: a woman between 40 and 50 years old in good health and CMV-seronegative.

This clone was picked up a small number of times. The genes are TRBV4-2 and TRBJ1-5, with 7 bases identical to TRBD1. The CDR3 spans 14 residues. Germline V CDR1 and CDR2: LGHNA, YNFKEQ. The V and J ends lost 2 bases and 5 bases, in that order; junction bases with no gene match: 3. The CDR3 protein is CASSQTGADQPQHF. Written as DNA, the CDR3 is TGTGCCAGCAGCCAAACAGGGGCTGATCAGCCCCAGCATTTT.

The chain combines TRBV19 with TRBJ1-1; 8 bases map to TRBD1. J was trimmed by 11 bases and V by 6 bases; bases with no gene match: 11. The CDR3 is made up of 13 amino acids. Per germline, CDR1 LNHDA and CDR2 SQIVND (reference sequence). Here the CDR3 DNA reads TGTGCCAGTAGATCGACAGGGGTTGACGGGGCTTTCTTT. Translated: CASRSTGVDGAFF.

This clone has more than one count but fewer than ten. The CDR3 here is CASSLAGGGSGELFF. The CDR3 region has the DNA TGTGCCAGCAGTTTAGCAGGGGGCGGATCCGGGGAGCTGTTTTTT. The chain carries TRBV28 and TRBJ2-2, with TRBD1 matching over 8 bases. V lost 2 bases and J lost 6; bases outside the gene matches: 5. This CDR3 comprises 15 residues. Germline assignment: CDR1 MDHEN and CDR2 SYDVKM. The entire variable domain, with the rest obtained from reference TRBV28 and TRBJ2-2, is as follows: DVKVTQSSRYLVKRTGEKVFLECVQDMDHENMFWYRQDPGLGLRLIYFSYDVKMKEKGDIPEGYSVSREKKERFSLILESASTNQTSMYLCASSLAGGGSGELFFGEGSRLTVL.

A remark on this clone: The junction differs from germline at one of its ends, possibly a read error. The chain combines TRBV7-7 with TRBJ2-5; 7 bases fit TRBD1. The CDR3 is made up of 14 amino acids. The germline V gene has CDR1 SSHAT and CDR2 FNYEAQ (reference sequence). CDR3 protein: CASSKTGNQETQYF. CDR3 DNA sequence: TGTGCTAGCAGCAAGACAGGGAACCAAGAGACCCAGTACTTC.

This chain uses TRBV6-6 with TRBJ2-4, with TRBD1 as a possible D gene (6 bases). This CDR3 has 14 residues. The germline V gene has CDR1 MNHNY and CDR2 SVGAGI (reference sequence). Trimming left V 2 bases short and J 6 bases short, with 11 bases between. CDR3 region: CASSYRDTGNIQYF. The CDR3 nucleotides read TGTGCCAGCAGTTACCGGGACACCGGAAACATTCAGTACTTC.

This chain uses TRBV28 with TRBJ2-1; 11 positions agree with TRBD2. Germline values: CDR1 MDHEN, CDR2 SYDVKM. V dropped 3 bases and J dropped 5; count of bases not matched to a gene: 15. This CDR3 is built from 19 residues. The CDR3 DNA follows: TGTGCCAGCAGTTTTATCGTGGCTAGCGGGGGGAATCGACACAATGAGCAGTTCTTC. The encoded protein is CASSFIVASGGNRHNEQFF.

In DNA, the CDR3 is TGTGCCAGCAGTTACTCTTCCGGGAGTCCGAACACTGAAGCTTTCTTT. Residues: CASSYSSGSPNTEAFF. This rearrangement joins TRBV6-5 to TRBJ1-1; no clear D gene. The CDR3 spans 16 residues. Germline-derived CDR1 and CDR2 are MNHEY and SVGAGI. With 0 bases removed from V and 1 base from J, the gap between germline ends came to 12 bases.

This sequence joins TRBV5-6 and TRBJ2-1; D is uncertain. V lost 3 bases and J lost 8, with 6 bases in between. Germline CDR1 reads SGHDT; CDR2 reads YYEEEE. The CDR3 extends over 11 amino acids. The CDR3: CASSSSYEQFF. The CDR3, as DNA: TGTGCCAGCAGCTCGAGCTATGAGCAGTTCTTC.

Turning to this clone: The sample carries other DNA sequences with the same CDR3. This chain joins TRBV18 and TRBJ2-1, with TRBD2 identical over 10 bases. Trimming cost V 3 bases and J 0 bases; bases outside gene matches: 11. The CDR3 totals 19 residues. Germline loops: CDR1 KGHSH, CDR2 LQKENI. The CDR3 spells CASSPGIFSGGSSYNEQFF. DNA of the CDR3: TGTGCCAGCTCACCGGGTATTTTTAGCGGGGGGAGCTCCTACAATGAGCAGTTCTTC.

The chain couples TRBV2 to TRBJ1-2; 9 nucleotides line up with TRBD1. J lost 3 bases, V lost 7 bases, and 6 bases had no gene match. The CDR3 sequence is 14 residues long. CDR1 and CDR2 from the germline V gene are SNHLY and FYNNEI. Here the CDR3 reads CASKPGQGHYGYTF. The CDR3 DNA reads TGTGCCAGCAAACCGGGACAGGGACACTATGGCTACACCTTC. Based on the CDR3 plus reference TRBV2 and TRBJ1-2, the full variable domain is EPEVTQTPSHQVTQMGQEVILRCVPISNHLYFYWYRQILGQKVEFLVSFYNNEISEKSEIFDDQFSVERPDGSNFTLKIRSTKLEDSAMYFCASKPGQGHYGYTFGSGTRLTVV.

V and J are TRBV19 and TRBJ1-1; TRBD1 might be the D (6 bases). CDR3 length: 12 residues. CDR1 is LNHDA and CDR2 is SQIVND in the germline V gene (reference sequence). Trimming stripped 5 bases from V and 7 bases from J, with 11 bases between. This CDR3 is CASSPGQNEAFF. The DNA of the CDR3 is TGTGCCAGTAGTCCGGGACAAAATGAAGCTTTCTTT. Based on the CDR3 plus reference TRBV19 and TRBJ1-1, the full variable domain is DGGITQSPKYLFRKEGQNVTLSCEQNLNHDAMYWYRQDPGQGLRLIYYSQIVNDFQKGDIAEGYSVSREKKESFPLTVTSAQKNPTAFYLCASSPGQNEAFFGQGTRLTVV.

V usage is TRBV19 and J usage is TRBJ2-7; D is perhaps TRBD2 (5 bases). The V end lost 4 bases, the J end lost 3 bases, and 13 bases lay between the germline ends. The germline gives CDR1 LNHDA, CDR2 SQIVND (reference sequence). CDR3 size: 14 residues. The CDR3 DNA reads as TGTGCCAGTAGTAGTCCCGACGGGATCTACGAGCAGTACTTC. Its protein product is CASSSPDGIYEQYF.

V and J are TRBV11-2 and TRBJ2-7; D may be TRBD2 (6 bases). The CDR3 length is 14 residues. Germline values: CDR1 SGHAT, CDR2 FQNNGV. V was trimmed by 0 bases and J by 4 bases, leaving 10 bases between them. In DNA form, the CDR3 reads TGTGCCAGCAGCTTAGAGGGGGGATCTTACGAGCAGTACTTC. Its translation is CASSLEGGSYEQYF.

V usage is TRBV6-5 and J usage is TRBJ1-1, with 9 bases that match TRBD1. The CDR3 spans 15 residues. V gave up 5 bases and J gave up 6 bases; unmatched junction bases: 10. Germline V gene sequence: CDR1 MNHEY, CDR2 SVGAGI. DNA of the CDR3: TGTGCCAGCAGTACCGGGGGACAGGGTACTTCTGAAGCTTTCTTT. It yields the protein CASSTGGQGTSEAFF.

This clone is a singleton in its sample. The CDR3 sequence is CASSFGAGGYGYTF. The DNA of the CDR3 is TGTGCCAGCAGTTTTGGTGCAGGAGGCTATGGCTACACCTTC. This chain joins TRBV28 and TRBJ1-2; D unresolved. The CDR3 is 14 residues long. Trimming left V 3 bases short and J 4 bases short, with 12 bases between. Per the germline V gene, CDR1 is MDHEN and CDR2 is SYDVKM.

The chain employs TRBV4-1 and TRBJ2-2; 14 nucleotides line up with TRBD2. The J segment lost 0 bases and the V segment lost 4 bases, leaving 4 bases of the junction unmatched. The CDR3 runs to 18 residues. Germline-derived CDR1 and CDR2 are MGHRA and YSYEKL. CDR3 sequence: CASSRGTSGGTNTGELFF. The CDR3 nucleotides read TGCGCCAGCAGCCGAGGGACTAGCGGGGGAACGAACACCGGGGAGCTGTTTTTT.

To note about this clone: Other DNA sequences in this specimen translate into the identical CDR3. In DNA form, the CDR3 reads TGCGCCAGCAGCCCGGGAACCAGCACAGATACGCAGTATTTT. Amino acids: CASSPGTSTDTQYF. V gene TRBV5-1 combines with J gene TRBJ2-3; maybe TRBD2 (5 bases). CDR3 size: 14 residues. Germline V CDR1 and CDR2: SGHRS, YFSETQ. V was clipped by 4 bases and J by 0 bases, with 9 bases between them.

The rearrangement uses TRBV10-2 and TRBJ2-5, with 7 positions matching TRBD1. Looked up from germline, CDR1 is WSHSY and CDR2 is SAAADI. The CDR3 is 14 residues long. With 5 bases clipped from V and 2 bases from J, the junction kept 5 bases outside the gene matches. CDR3 sequence (DNA): TGCGCCAGCAGTCGAGGGACAGCTCAAGAGACCCAGTACTTC. Encoded protein: CASSRGTAQETQYF.